This T cell receptor (beta chain) was documented in a study of shared clonotypes between healthy human individuals. Germline CDR1 and CDR2: LNHDA and SQIVND (reference sequence). V was trimmed by 3 bases and J by 7 bases, leaving 16 bases between them. The CDR3 contains 14 residues. Broader study findings: Genetic and exposure-history diversity was limited by the small donor number.

In regard to this clone: The antigen is unknown.

TCRdb's copy holds only in-frame clones and misses some; the assay was immunoSEQ multiplex PCR. Among approximately 1.4 million clones listed, 95% to 99% were seen once. The chain combines TRBV19 with TRBJ2-7; D is undetermined. The sequenced material came from naive CD4+ T cells sorted from blood. The subset: CD45RA+ positively selected. The TCR sequence derives from a man aged 25 to 45 in good health. The CDR3 region has the DNA TGTGCCAGTAGTATGGTGATAGGGCTCGATGAGCAGTACTTC. Protein product: CASSMVIGLDEQYF.